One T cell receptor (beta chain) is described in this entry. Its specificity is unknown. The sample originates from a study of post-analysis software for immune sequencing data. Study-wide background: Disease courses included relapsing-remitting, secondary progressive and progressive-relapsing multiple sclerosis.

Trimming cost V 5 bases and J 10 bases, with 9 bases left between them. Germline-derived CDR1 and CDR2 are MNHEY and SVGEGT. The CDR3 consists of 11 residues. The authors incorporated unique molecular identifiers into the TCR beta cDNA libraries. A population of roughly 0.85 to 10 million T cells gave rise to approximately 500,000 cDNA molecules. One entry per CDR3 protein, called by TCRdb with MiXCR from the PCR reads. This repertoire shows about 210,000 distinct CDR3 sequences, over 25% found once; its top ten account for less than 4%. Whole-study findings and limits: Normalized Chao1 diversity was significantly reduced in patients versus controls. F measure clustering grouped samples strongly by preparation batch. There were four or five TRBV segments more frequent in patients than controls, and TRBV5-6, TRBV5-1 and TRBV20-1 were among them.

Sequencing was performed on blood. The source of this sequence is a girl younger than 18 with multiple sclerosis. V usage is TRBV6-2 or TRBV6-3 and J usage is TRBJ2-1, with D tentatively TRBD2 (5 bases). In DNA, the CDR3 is TGTGCCAGCAGTCGAGGGTGCGAGCAGTTCTTC. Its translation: CASSRGCEQFF.